This T cell receptor beta chain was recovered during a study of human T cells and chemical hapten exposure. The wider study: Patch tests delivered 0.01% DPC to the upper back and were evaluated at 6 days.

What the library attached to individual cDNA molecules were unique molecular identifiers. A single record per CDR3 protein comes from TCRdb applying MiXCR to the RACE reads. The sample includes tens of thousands of distinct CDR3 sequences, approximately 11% of them seen just once. Comments on this clonotype: What it binds is not known.

V was clipped by 1 base and J by 7 bases; unmatched bases: 9. Germline CDR1 and CDR2: SGHVS and FNYEAQ. CDR3 length: 16 amino acids. Study observations and caveats: The formation of large CDR3 similarity clusters by expanded TCRs significantly exceeded that of controls.

Time point in this sample: patch test 1, 2 weeks after DPC sensitization. Treatment: therapeutic diphenylcyclopropenone sensitization with weekly scalp DPC. From whole blood left unfractionated, total RNA was extracted. The TCR comes from a woman aged 45-65 years with alopecia areata. Some clones in this sample may be carry-over from other donors' samples. Here the sequenced sample was whole blood, taken in connection with sensitization to the hapten diphenylcyclopropenone (DPC). The V gene is TRBV7-6, the J gene TRBJ2-1; 8 bases fit TRBD2. The CDR3 loop is CASSLESSGSANEQFF. DNA of the CDR3: TGTGCCAGCAGCTTAGAATCCAGCGGGAGTGCGAATGAGCAGTTCTTC. The full variable domain, with the rest looked up from reference TRBV7-6 and TRBJ2-1, is GAGVSQSPRYKVTKRGQDVALRCDPISGHVSLYWYRQALGQGPEFLTYFNYEAQQDKSGLPNDRFSAERPEGSISTLTIQRTEQRDSAMYRCASSLESSGSANEQFFGPGTRLTVL.